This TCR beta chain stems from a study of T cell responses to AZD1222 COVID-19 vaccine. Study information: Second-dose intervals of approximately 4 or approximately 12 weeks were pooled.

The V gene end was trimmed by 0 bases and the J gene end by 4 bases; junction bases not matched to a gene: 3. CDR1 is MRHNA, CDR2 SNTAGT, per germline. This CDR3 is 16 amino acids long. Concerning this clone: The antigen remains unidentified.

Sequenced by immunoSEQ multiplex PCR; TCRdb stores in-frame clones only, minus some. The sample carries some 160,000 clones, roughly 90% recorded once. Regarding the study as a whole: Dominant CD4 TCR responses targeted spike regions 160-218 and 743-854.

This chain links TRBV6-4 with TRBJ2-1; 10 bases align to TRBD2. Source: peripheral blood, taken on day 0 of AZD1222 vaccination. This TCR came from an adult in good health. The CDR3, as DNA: TGTGCCAGCAGTGACTCCGGGACTAGCGCTTACAATGAGCAGTTCTTC. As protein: CASSDSGTSAYNEQFF.